The clone carrying this T cell receptor (beta chain) was seen just once. This entry belongs to a study of OX40 agonist ivuxolimab in advanced cancers. The wider study: The dose-escalation cohort was roughly 83% male, with a mean age of 60 years, ranging about 23 to 90.

V lost 7 bases, J lost 0 bases, and 12 bases lay in between. The germline CDR1 and CDR2 sequences are LNHDA and SQIVND (reference sequence). The CDR3 extends over 14 amino acids. Data came from immunoSEQ multiplex PCR; TCRdb stores just in-frame clones and leaves some out. This sample has about 76,000 clones, with roughly 90% found just once. The source of this sequence is an adult with an advanced solid tumor such as melanoma, head and neck, liver or kidney cancer. The chain combines TRBV19 with TRBJ1-1, with D possibly matching TRBD1 (6 bases). The sample was CD4+ or CD8+ T cells sorted from blood, taken in a trial of the OX40 agonist ivuxolimab. CDR3 residues: CASKAGVLNTEAFF. The CDR3 nucleotides are TGTGCCAGTAAGGCAGGGGTGCTGAACACTGAAGCTTTCTTT.